This TCR beta chain derives from a study of beta chain features in type 1 diabetes. Regarding the study as a whole: Significant though moderate, a shortening of TCRB CDR3s appeared in all four CD4+ subsets of Type 1 diabetes patients.

This CDR3 spans 15 amino acids. Germline V CDR1 and CDR2: MGHRA, YSYEKL. V was clipped by 2 bases and J by 4 bases, with 13 bases between them. About this clone: Its matching antigen is unknown.

Sequenced material consisted of expressed TCRB transcripts (all of the isolated RNA was reverse transcribed). The protocol was immunoSEQ multiplex PCR, while the TCRdb copy is restricted to in-frame clones and leaves out a portion. The repertoire holds a few hundred thousand clones, with 20% as singletons. The sequence was collected from a woman between 40 and 50 years old with type 1 diabetes. The V gene is TRBV4-1, the J gene TRBJ2-3; D call uncertain. The specimen sequenced was naive CD4+ T cells from blood. The CDR3 DNA sequence: TGCGCCAGCAGCCAAAGGCAGGTGGTTTCAGATACGCAGTATTTT. This translates into CASSQRQVVSDTQYF.